This TCR beta chain was captured in a study of blood T cell repertoires in COVID-19 (dated by TCRdb to 2020 to 2022). Regarding the study in general: Samples covering the acute and convalescent phases of COVID-19 were provided by collaborators in the United States, Italy and Spain. The material from the prospective study consisted of cDNA or gDNA derived from T cells, B-cell-depleted T cells, or PBMCs. The dataset comprised deeply sampled blood TCRbeta repertoires from subjects exposed to, actively infected with, or recovered from COVID-19. The repertoires were released in a freely available public database intended as a resource for research on the immune response to SARS-CoV-2. The samples were drawn from the first 160 participants of the ongoing ImmuneRACE study and from over 950 subjects provided by 6 global collaborators. Sample metadata almost always included a de-identified subject ID, COVID-19 status, age in years and sex. Where HLA class I and class II types were available, the types were taken from metadata supplied by the sample provider, not from assay-based typing. What the study reported, not specific to this receptor: Clinical and demographic metadata were provided uncurated, with the amount varying by source and participant.

TCRbeta CDR3 regions were amplified from genomic DNA by means of the immunoSEQ Assay, a bias-controlled multiplex PCR. Concerning the study's data processing: Nucleated cell counts per sample were estimated from amplification of reference gene primers within the assay. To quantify the absolute abundance of each unique TCRbeta CDR3 rearrangement, sequence reads were collapsed and filtered. Productive Simpson clonality was computed per sample as the square root of Simpson's diversity index over productive rearrangements. This immuneACCESS table, as held by TCRdb, lists in-frame sequences with V and J called but not all clones. Of the missing ones, under half trace to an unresolved V gene in checked studies; the others have no known cause. V and J calls and clone size are those listed in that table; D and trimming were worked out from the DNA. This sample lists a few hundred thousand clones; roughly 84% were detected once. Clones ranked in the top ten supply roughly 1.4% of the sample.

V was cut back by 3 bases and J by 4 bases, leaving a gap of 12 bases between them. The CDR3 covers 13 residues, taking in both the cysteine and the phenylalanine. Only the CDR3 DNA stays, 39 bases, in frame from base 1. The germline V gene (reference sequence) gives CDR1 as DFQATT and CDR2 as SNEGSKA. A second Seattle source provided samples from volunteer blood donors who had recovered from COVID-19. Collaborating institutions collected whole blood in K2EDTA tubes following their own protocols. Collaborator samples were shipped for TCRbeta analysis as frozen whole blood, isolated PBMCs, or DNA extracted from either sample type. Of note for this clone: The antigen it recognizes is unknown. The sample holds no much larger clone one base away, and base qualities are not on file.

The receptor was derived from a woman aged 40 to 50 who had recovered from COVID-19. The chain was built from TRBV20-1 and TRBJ1-2; no confident D gene assignment can be made. Material: peripheral blood. CDR3 reads: CSASLQAGYGYTF. DNA sequence: TGCAGTGCTAGTTTGCAGGCAGGCTATGGCTACACCTTC.